This is a list of T cell receptor beta chains from one sample in a study of blood T cell repertoires in COVID-19. Sequencing used immunoSEQ multiplex PCR; TCRdb keeps in-frame clones, though not all of them. The table shows 130,000 or so clones, with approximately 82% occurring only once. Input material: peripheral blood. Every receptor here comes from a human donor in a cohort sampled during active COVID-19. Both conserved end residues are part of each CDR3. A D gene is named only where the DNA matches it firmly. Size is omitted from some rows. Given values are once, few, many or a class for expanded clones.

. | TRBJ2-7 | TRBV4-1 | . | 15 | TGCGCCAGCAGCCAAGACTTGCGGGATAGTTACGAGCAGTACTTC | CASSQDLRDSYEQYF
. | TRBJ2-3 | TRBV5-1 | TRBD2 | 15 | TGCGCCAGCAGCTTGGGCCTAGCGGGAGTTGATACGCAGTATTTT | CASSLGLAGVDTQYF
. | TRBJ1-3 | TRBV18 | . | 11 | TGTGCCAGCTCCCTGGAGGGCACCATATATTTT | CASSLEGTIYF
. | TRBJ1-2 | TRBV6-5 | . | 15 | TGTGCCAGCAGCCAGGACAGATTACCTAACTATGGCTACACCTTC | CASSQDRLPNYGYTF
. | TRBJ2-3 | TRBV15 | . | 15 | TGTGCTACCAGCATAGGAGGGAGAGGCACAGATACGCAGTATTTT | CATSIGGRGTDTQYF
. | TRBJ2-1 | TRBV19 | TRBD2 | 17 | TGTGCCAGTAGTCCGCACCCGCGACTAGCGGGAGTTTCTGAGCAGTTCTTC | CASSPHPRLAGVSEQFF
. | TRBJ2-3 | TRBV28 | . | 13 | TGTGCCAGCAGCAGGGTCAGCACAGATACGCAGTATTTT | CASSRVSTDTQYF
. | TRBJ1-2 | TRBV19 | . | 13 | TGTGCCAGTAGTATATCGGGGGTCTATGGCTACACCTTC | CASSISGVYGYTF
few | TRBJ2-5 | TRBV2 | TRBD2 | 20 | TGTGCCAGCAGTGTACGGTGGGGTGTTCTAGCGGTCACACCCCAAGAGACCCAGTACTTC | CASSVRWGVLAVTPQETQYF
. | TRBJ2-7 | TRBV11-2 | TRBD2 | 14 | TGTGCCAGCAAATGGACTAGTATACTTTTGGAGCAGTACTTC | CASKWTSILLEQYF
. | TRBJ2-5 | TRBV19 | . | 17 | TGTGCCAGTAGTATCCGGGGGTTTGGAGACCCTGAAGAGACCCAGTACTTC | CASSIRGFGDPEETQYF
. | TRBJ2-2 | TRBV7-2 | TRBD2 | 16 | TGTGCCAGCAGCGTTAATAGCGGGATAAACACCGGGGAGCTGTTTTTT | CASSVNSGINTGELFF
. | TRBJ2-1 | TRBV29-1 | TRBD2 | 15 | TGCAGCGTGCCGACTAGCGGGACGACCTACAATGAGCAGTTCTTC | CSVPTSGTTYNEQFF
. | TRBJ1-3 | TRBV11-2 | . | 16 | TGTGCCAGCAGCTTCCCTCCAAGGGGGTCTGGAAACACCATATATTTT | CASSFPPRGSGNTIYF
. | TRBJ2-2 | TRBV6-6 | . | 16 | TGTGCCAGCAGTCGTGCCCTTATCAGCGACACCGGGGAGCTGTTTTTT | CASSRALISDTGELFF
. | TRBJ2-1 | TRBV7-3 | . | 15 | TGTGCCAGCAGCTTAACTACGGGAGCTAATGATGAGCAGTTCTTC | CASSLTTGANDEQFF
. | TRBJ2-5 | TRBV27 | . | 12 | TGTGCCAGCAGTACCCGTCGGGGACACCAGTACTTC | CASSTRRGHQYF
. | TRBJ2-1 | TRBV18 | . | 15 | TGTGCCAGCTCACCAAGCCGCCCTGGGAGGAATGAGCAGTTCTTC | CASSPSRPGRNEQFF
. | TRBJ1-1 | TRBV19 | . | 15 | TGTGCCAGTAGTATAGGTCGGGGGGCAGGGACTGAAGCTTTCTTT | CASSIGRGAGTEAFF
. | TRBJ2-1 | TRBV5-4 | TRBD2 | 15 | TGTGCCAGCAGCGTTCGGACTAGCAGGAACAATGAGCAGTTCTTC | CASSVRTSRNNEQFF
. | TRBJ2-2 | TRBV3-1/TRBV3-2 | . | 14 | TGTGCCAGCAGCCAATCAGGGTCCACCGGGGAGCTGTTTTTT | CASSQSGSTGELFF
. | TRBJ2-3 | TRBV6-5 | . | 15 | TGTGCCAGCACCACTTGGGGGGAGAGCACAGATACGCAGTATTTT | CASTTWGESTDTQYF
. | TRBJ2-3 | TRBV5-1 | TRBD2 | 16 | TGCGCCAGCAGCTTGGGCGGAGGACTAGCGGGCGAAACGCAGTATTTT | CASSLGGGLAGETQYF
. | TRBJ1-2 | TRBV2 | . | 11 | TGTGCCAGCAGTGAACGAGGTGGCTACACCTTC | CASSERGGYTF
. | TRBJ1-5 | TRBV7-8 | TRBD1 | 15 | TGTGCCAGCAGCTTCGCAGGGGGTTACAATCAGCCCCAGCATTTT | CASSFAGGYNQPQHF
once | TRBJ2-1 | TRBV7-3 | TRBD2 | 16 | TGTGCCAGCAGCTTATTTACTAGCGGGACGGGTAGTGAGCAGTTCTTC | CASSLFTSGTGSEQFF
. | TRBJ1-3 | TRBV2 | . | 14 | TGTGCCAGCGAGGGTGGTACGGCTGGAAACACCATATATTTT | CASEGGTAGNTIYF
. | TRBJ1-2 | TRBV27 | TRBD1 | 14 | TGTGCCAGCAGTTATGACAGGGGGCGCAGTGGCTACACCTTC | CASSYDRGRSGYTF
. | TRBJ1-1 | TRBV2 | TRBD1 | 15 | TGTGCCAGCAGTAGTGACCCGGGACAGGGGGCCCGGGCTTTCTTT | CASSSDPGQGARAFF
. | TRBJ2-2 | TRBV29-1 | TRBD1 | 15 | TGCAGCGTTCTCCCGGGACAGGGGGGGACCGGGGAGCTGTTTTTT | CSVLPGQGGTGELFF
. | TRBJ2-1 | TRBV18 | TRBD2 | 18 | TGTGCCAGCTCACCATCTGTAAACCGACTAGCGGGAGGGAATGAGCAGTTCTTC | CASSPSVNRLAGGNEQFF
. | TRBJ1-1 | TRBV5-1 | . | 12 | TGCGCCAGCAGCCGGACAAACACTGAAGCTTTCTTT | CASSRTNTEAFF
. | TRBJ2-1 | TRBV9 | TRBD2 | 18 | TGTGCCAGCAGCGTAGGACTAGCGGGCCCTACTACCTACAATGAGCAGTTCTTC | CASSVGLAGPTTYNEQFF
. | TRBJ2-5 | TRBV6-5 | . | 14 | TGTGCCAGCACTCCGACAGTTGCCCAAGAGACCCAGTACTTC | CASTPTVAQETQYF
. | TRBJ2-2 | TRBV6-5 | TRBD2 | 15 | TGTGCCAGCAGGGAGGGCGGGAGTGGTACCGGGGAGCTGTTTTTT | CASREGGSGTGELFF